The clone carrying this T cell receptor beta chain turned up a few times. Original handling: From reference gene primer amplification, estimates of nucleated cell counts were derived. Profiled with immunoSEQ multiplex PCR; TCRdb holds only in-frame clones, not every one. V and J calls and clone size are as listed in that table; D and trimming were resolved from the DNA. The sample holds 55,000 to 75,000 clones, about 81% seen once. This specimen comes from a study of blood T cell repertoires in COVID-19. About the research overall: COVID-19 samples, acute and convalescent, were from the United States, Italy and Spain. The cDNA or gDNA used as material had been derived from T cells, B-cell-depleted T cells, or PBMCs.

The CDR3 length is 14 residues. The germline V gene has CDR1 SEHNR and CDR2 FQNEAQ (reference sequence). V lost 4 bases and J lost 3; bases outside the gene matches: 6. The TCR comes from a human donor in a cohort sampled during active COVID-19. The chain is built from TRBV7-9 and TRBJ2-7; 7 bases are shared with TRBD1. Specimen: peripheral blood. The CDR3 protein is CASSSDRNLYEQYF. The CDR3 DNA reads TGTGCCAGCAGCTCGGACAGGAATCTCTACGAGCAGTACTTC.